This record covers a single T cell receptor (beta chain). The antigen is unknown. The data belong to a study of blood T cells in healthy people across ages. Notes on the study in general: There was no known CMV status for donors, so expanded clonotype changes were possibly confounded.

Using a J-beta primer mix together with a sample-barcoded 5' primer, a second PCR was run for roughly 6 to 12 cycles. MiXCR, run by TCRdb on the 5' RACE reads, gives a single entry per CDR3 protein. The sample records roughly 800,000 distinct CDR3 sequences, roughly 60% being singletons. Germline V lookup: CDR1 SGHRS, CDR2 YFSETQ. This CDR3 is built from 16 residues. V was clipped by 8 bases and J by 9 bases; unmatched bases: 20. The sequence was collected from a man younger than 45 in good health. The genes are TRBV5-1 and TRBJ2-3, with 8 bases matching TRBD2. The sample taken for sequencing was blood. CDR3 coding DNA: TGCGCCAGTCGCCGGGACCTCGGGGCGGGAGGTGACACGCAGTATTTT. Amino acid sequence: CASRRDLGAGGDTQYF.